These 30 T cell receptor beta chains came from one sample sequenced in a study of T cells in Graves' hyperthyroidism and ophthalmopathy. TCR beta CDR3 region amplification was performed from RNA transcripts. A first-round RT-PCR of the TCR CDR3 used the HTBI primer set. TCRdb re-analysed the multiplex PCR reads in MiXCR, keeping a single row per CDR3 protein. The sample has about 700,000 distinct CDR3 sequences; approximately 15% are singletons. The source material was blood. The receptor source for this set is a woman aged 18 to 35 with Graves' hyperthyroidism.

This clonotype was counted between two and nine times. V usage is TRBV20-1 and J usage is TRBJ2-1, with 10 nucleotides matching TRBD2. Trimming at V came to 6 bases and at J to 7 bases, leaving 15 bases not matched to a gene. This CDR3 has 16 amino acids. The germline gives CDR1 DFQATT, CDR2 SNEGSKA (reference sequence). In nucleotides, the CDR3 is TGCAGTGCCTTCAGTTTAAGCGGGAGGGCCGGAAATGAGCAGTTCTTC. Encoded protein: CSAFSLSGRAGNEQFF.

This clonotype has ten or more counts. CDR3 amino acids: CASSGRDLGVHEQYF. The CDR3 DNA is TGCGCCAGCAGCGGCCGGGATCTAGGGGTCCACGAGCAGTACTTC. V is TRBV5-1 and J is TRBJ2-7; the D call may be TRBD1 or TRBD2 (5 bases each). V lost 4 bases and J lost 5, with 19 bases in between. This CDR3 region has 15 residues. Germline values: CDR1 SGHRS, CDR2 YFSETQ.

This clonotype was detected many times. The rearrangement uses TRBV18 and TRBJ2-1; the D gene is possibly TRBD2 (5 bases). The germline V gene encodes CDR1 KGHSH and CDR2 LQKENI. V lost 3 bases, J lost 7 bases, and 19 bases lay in between. CDR3 length equals 16 residues. The DNA of the CDR3 is TGTGCCAGCTCACCCCTCCCCCCCGGGATTGGGAATGAGCAGTTCTTC. This translates into CASSPLPPGIGNEQFF.

This clonotype was counted a few times. This chain links TRBV11-2 with TRBJ2-2, with TRBD1 matching over 9 bases. The CDR3 has 14 amino acids. Unmatched junction bases numbered 4, after V lost 6 bases and J lost 5 bases. Germline values: CDR1 SGHAT, CDR2 FQNNGV. DNA for the CDR3: TGTGCCAGCAGGCCCGGGACAGGGACCGGGGAGCTGTTTTTT. Amino acid sequence: CASRPGTGTGELFF. The complete variable domain, with remaining parts taken from reference TRBV11-2 and TRBJ2-2, reads EAGVAQSPRYKIIEKRQSVAFWCNPISGHATLYWYQQILGQGPKLLIQFQNNGVVDDSQLPKDRFSAERLKGVDSTLKIQPAKLEDSAVYLCASRPGTGTGELFFGEGSRLTVL.

This clonotype was picked up many times. J is TRBJ2-4 and V is TRBV2; D remains unclear. Germline CDR1 is SNHLY and CDR2 is FYNNEI. Trimming took off 6 bases at V and 1 base at J, with 19 bases between the two ends. The CDR3 is 17 residues long. The CDR3 nucleotides are TGTGCCAGCAGCCCAACTTACGGAATCCCTGCCAAAAACATTCAGTACTTC. Translated, it gives CASSPTYGIPAKNIQYF.

This clonotype came up many times. V is TRBV2 and J is TRBJ2-1; 13 bases are shared with TRBD2. V dropped 10 bases and J dropped 10; count of bases not matched to a gene: 10. The CDR3 length is 14 residues. Germline V CDR1 and CDR2: SNHLY, FYNNEI. The CDR3 DNA reads as TGTGCCACCCCGGGACTAGCGGGACCTTTAGAGCAGTTCTTC. Translated: CATPGLAGPLEQFF.

The rearrangement uses TRBV11-3 and TRBJ2-5; 15 positions agree with TRBD2. Germline V lookup: CDR1 SGHNT, CDR2 YENEEA. Losses at the gene ends were 5 bases for V and 4 bases for J; bases not matched to a gene: 5. The CDR3 length is 16 residues. The DNA for the CDR3 is TGTGCCAGCAGCCCCCGGACTAGCGGGAGGGGAGAGACCCAGTACTTC. It translates to CASSPRTSGRGETQYF.

This clonotype was found many times. The rearrangement uses TRBV30 and TRBJ2-7; unclear D gene. The V gene's germline CDR1 is GTSNPN and CDR2 SVGIG (reference sequence). This CDR3 spans 14 amino acids. Between the trimmed V and J ends, which lost 3 bases and 2 bases, there was a span of 14 bases. The CDR3 bases are TGTGCCTGGAGCGTCAAGGGAAATCCCTACGAGCAGTACTTC. The encoded protein is CAWSVKGNPYEQYF.

This clonotype turned up a few times. The J gene is TRBJ2-5, the V gene TRBV18; possibly TRBD2 for D (6 bases). The CDR3 extends over 15 amino acids. The ends were cut back, 1 base at V and 4 bases at J, with 13 bases in the middle. From germline, CDR1 is KGHSH and CDR2 LQKENI. The CDR3 reads CASSPQGRGGETQYF. CDR3 DNA: TGTGCCAGCTCACCACAGGGACGGGGAGGAGAGACCCAGTACTTC. Based on the CDR3 plus reference TRBV18 and TRBJ2-5, the full variable domain is NAGVMQNPRHLVRRRGQEARLRCSPMKGHSHVYWYRQLPEEGLKFMVYLQKENIIDESGMPKERFSAEFPKEGPSILRIQQVVRGDSAAYFCASSPQGRGGETQYFGPGTRLLVL.

This clonotype was picked up many times. The gene calls are TRBV7-9 and TRBJ2-3; no firm D call. The V end was cut by 0 bases, the J end by 0 bases, with 13 bases between. The CDR3 loop spans 17 amino acids. Germline CDR1 and CDR2: SEHNR and FQNEAQ (reference sequence). The CDR3 protein is CASSLAVVQPSTDTQYF. CDR3 sequence (DNA): TGTGCCAGCAGCTTAGCAGTGGTACAGCCGAGCACAGATACGCAGTATTTT.

The gene calls are TRBV20-1 and TRBJ1-6, with 10 bases matching TRBD1. The junction had 6 bases not matched to a gene; V was cut back by 6 bases and J by 10 bases. This CDR3 spans 13 amino acids. The V gene's germline CDR1 is DFQATT and CDR2 SNEGSKA (reference sequence). CDR3 region: CSARTGGWSPLHF. In nucleotides, the CDR3 is TGCAGTGCAAGGACAGGGGGGTGGTCACCCCTCCACTTT.

This clonotype has a count of ten or more. The chain is built from TRBV30 and TRBJ2-1; D gene ambiguous. With 3 bases removed from V and 0 bases from J, the gap between germline ends came to 12 bases. The CDR3 loop spans 15 amino acids. Germline V gene lookup returns CDR1 GTSNPN and CDR2 SVGIG (reference sequence). The CDR3 DNA reads as TGTGCCTGGAGGGACCTCGGCCACTCCTACAATGAGCAGTTCTTC. Translated: CAWRDLGHSYNEQFF.

This clonotype was picked up many times. This chain uses TRBV7-9 with TRBJ2-7; 9 nucleotides agree with TRBD2. The trim removed 4 bases at V and 3 bases at J, leaving 13 bases unmatched. Germline loops: CDR1 SEHNR, CDR2 FQNEAQ (reference sequence). The CDR3 loop spans 17 amino acids. This chain's CDR3 is CASSSPRIAGDVYEQYF. CDR3 nucleotide sequence: TGTGCCAGCAGCTCCCCCCGGATAGCGGGAGACGTCTACGAGCAGTACTTC.

This clonotype was seen at least ten times. The chain is built from TRBV11-2 and TRBJ2-7; D possibly corresponds to TRBD2 (5 bases). The V end was cut by 2 bases, the J end by 9 bases, with 23 bases between. CDR3 length: 16 residues. The germline V gene encodes CDR1 SGHAT and CDR2 FQNNGV. The CDR3 DNA reads TGTGCCAGCAGCTTAACACCTTGGGAGATGGAAGTCGTGCAGTACTTC. It specifies CASSLTPWEMEVVQYF.

V gene TRBV20-1 combines with J gene TRBJ2-7; 14 bases are shared with TRBD2. Germline lookup yields CDR1 DFQATT and CDR2 SNEGSKA (reference sequence). Trimming cost V 1 base and J 4 bases; bases outside gene matches: 12. This CDR3 comprises 18 residues. CDR3 sequence (DNA): TGCAGTGCTAGAGCGGGACTAGCGGGAGCCTGGGGTCCATACGAGCAGTACTTC. This encodes CSARAGLAGAWGPYEQYF.

About this clonotype itself: Given a much more abundant clone one base away, this may be a read error. The chain links TRBV5-1 to TRBJ2-1; 11 nucleotides line up with TRBD2. The CDR3 sequence is 16 residues long. Germline-derived CDR1 and CDR2 are SGHRS and YFSETQ. The CDR3: CASSSPLAGDRNEQFF. In DNA, the CDR3 is TGTGCCAGCAGCTCCCCACTAGCGGGAGATCGGAATGAGCAGTTCTTC.

The sample holds one count of this clonotype. CDR3 bases: TGTGCCAGCAGTTCCGGGCCCCGGATCACTGAAGCTTTCTTT. Residues: CASSSGPRITEAFF. The chain couples TRBV12-3 or TRBV12-4 to TRBJ1-1; D not certain. This CDR3 has 14 residues. V was cut by 4 bases and J by 4 bases, with 13 bases left in between.

The chain carries TRBV29-1 and TRBJ2-3; a weak D match, TRBD1 (5 bases). The CDR3 runs to 12 residues. With 8 bases removed from V and 1 base from J, the gap between germline ends came to 10 bases. The germline CDR1 and CDR2 sequences are SQVTM and ANQGSEA. The CDR3 loop reads CSYQGRTDTQYF. Written as DNA, the CDR3 is TGCAGCTATCAGGGTCGCACAGATACGCAGTATTTT.

The rearrangement uses TRBV24-1 and TRBJ1-5, with D maybe TRBD1 (5 bases). V was pared by 4 bases and J by 1 base, with 16 bases between. Germline CDR1 is KGHDR and CDR2 is SFDVKD. The CDR3 extends over 17 amino acids. This chain's CDR3 is CATSEGGGAKSNQPQHF. CDR3 in DNA: TGTGCCACCAGTGAAGGAGGAGGGGCGAAGAGCAATCAGCCCCAGCATTTT.

The chain has TRBV13 and TRBJ2-1; 7 nucleotides align to TRBD2. The germline gives CDR1 PRHDT, CDR2 FYEKMQ (reference sequence). After removal of 2 bases from V and 0 bases from J, the junction contained 7 bases not matched to a gene. This CDR3 region has 17 residues. For the CDR3, the DNA is TGTGCCAGCAGCTTATTGGAGGGCGGGAGCTCCTACAATGAGCAGTTCTTC. This encodes CASSLLEGGSSYNEQFF.

This clonotype was found many times. The chain joins TRBV11-3 to TRBJ2-7; maybe TRBD1 (6 bases). Germline CDR1 is SGHNT and CDR2 is YENEEA. Deletions cut 4 bases from V and 3 bases from J, with 13 bases between. The CDR3 has 14 residues. CDR3 coding DNA: TGTGCCAGCAGCTCGTGGACAGCAAGCTACGAGCAGTACTTC. Residues: CASSSWTASYEQYF.

This rearrangement joins TRBV7-8 to TRBJ1-5; the D is unclear. The CDR3 has 12 residues. CDR1 and CDR2 from the germline V gene are SGHVS and FQNEAQ. Trimming removed 3 bases at V and 9 bases at J, with 9 bases between. CDR3 DNA sequence: TGTGCCAGCAGCTTGGGTCTCCGGCCCCAGCATTTT. Translated, it gives CASSLGLRPQHF. The whole variable domain, remainder taken from reference TRBV7-8 and TRBJ1-5, is GAGVSQSPRYKVAKRGQDVALRCDPISGHVSLFWYQQALGQGPEFLTYFQNEAQLDKSGLPSDRFFAERPEGSVSTLKIQRTQQEDSAVYLCASSLGLRPQHFGDGTRLSIL.

The table lists this clonotype with many counts. This chain uses TRBV13 with TRBJ2-2; D may correspond to TRBD1 or TRBD2 (5 bases each). With 5 bases removed from V and 7 bases from J, the gap between germline ends came to 20 bases. The CDR3 extends over 16 amino acids. CDR1 and CDR2 from the germline V gene are PRHDT and FYEKMQ (reference sequence). The CDR3 protein is CASSPRGSGLIGELFF. CDR3 nucleotides: TGTGCCAGCAGCCCTAGAGGGTCAGGGCTGATCGGGGAGCTGTTTTTT.

In its sample, this clonotype was seen many times. This sequence joins TRBV2 and TRBJ2-1; 11 nucleotides match TRBD2. CDR1 and CDR2 from the germline V gene are SNHLY and FYNNEI. V gave up 4 bases and J gave up 3 bases; unmatched junction bases: 5. The CDR3 runs 16 residues. The DNA of the CDR3 is TGTGCCAGCAGTGGGGGACTAGCGGATTTCTACAATGAGCAGTTCTTC. Protein product: CASSGGLADFYNEQFF.

This clonotype has a handful of counts. The junction shows a germline mismatch at one end, possibly a read error. The chain has TRBV11-2 and TRBJ1-1, with D possibly being TRBD1 (6 bases). The CDR3 runs to 18 residues. CDR1 is SGHAT and CDR2 is FQNNGV in the germline V gene. CDR3 sequence reads: CASSLRRFLTGIHTEASF. As DNA, the CDR3 is TGTGCCAGCAGCTTGAGGCGATTCCTTACAGGGATTCACACTGAAGCTTCCTTT.

There are many counts of this clonotype. The CDR3 DNA sequence: TGTGCCAGCAGTTCCCTCCCGGGAGGGTGGGATGAGCAGTTCTTC. Protein sequence: CASSSLPGGWDEQFF. The chain joins TRBV27 to TRBJ2-1; 8 bases agree with TRBD2. The germline V gene has CDR1 MNHEY and CDR2 SMNVEV (reference sequence). CDR3 length: 15 amino acids. The J segment lost 8 bases and the V segment lost 4 bases, leaving 10 bases of the junction unmatched.

This chain uses TRBV20-1 with TRBJ2-5, with TRBD1 matching 9 bases. V lost 3 bases to trimming and J lost 3 bases; unmatched junction nucleotides: 8. The length of the CDR3 is 15 residues. Germline V gives CDR1 DFQATT, CDR2 SNEGSKA (reference sequence). The CDR3 loop reads CSARDAGTGKETQYF. The CDR3 DNA is TGCAGTGCTAGGGATGCCGGGACAGGGAAAGAGACCCAGTACTTC.

The sample holds many counts of this clonotype. CDR3 sequence reads: CATSDLSGRGYTF. Written as DNA, the CDR3 is TGTGCCACCAGTGATTTATCGGGACGTGGCTACACCTTC. The chain has TRBV24-1 and TRBJ1-2, with D perhaps matching TRBD1 (5 bases). The CDR3 is 13 residues long. The germline V gene encodes CDR1 KGHDR and CDR2 SFDVKD. Deletions cut 1 base from V and 7 bases from J, with 9 bases between.

The sample holds a few counts of this clonotype. The rearrangement joins TRBV4-1 to TRBJ2-1; TRBD2 matches at 16 bases. Per the germline V gene, CDR1 is MGHRA and CDR2 is YSYEKL. The CDR3 is made up of 20 amino acids. The J segment lost 1 base and the V segment lost 1 base, leaving 7 bases of the junction unmatched. The CDR3 DNA is TGCGCCAGCAGCCAAGTAGGAGGGACTAGCGGGAGGGCATCCTACAATGAGCAGTTCTTC. Residues: CASSQVGGTSGRASYNEQFF.

This sequence joins TRBV2 and TRBJ1-1; 7 nucleotides align to TRBD1. This CDR3 has 16 residues. The germline CDR1 and CDR2 sequences are SNHLY and FYNNEI. The junction had 8 bases not matched to a gene; V was cut back by 3 bases and J by 1 base. CDR3 DNA sequence: TGTGCCAGCAGTGACCCCGGGACAGAGGGGAACACTGAAGCTTTCTTT. Translating it yields CASSDPGTEGNTEAFF. Based on the CDR3 plus reference TRBV2 and TRBJ1-1, the full variable domain is EPEVTQTPSHQVTQMGQEVILRCVPISNHLYFYWYRQILGQKVEFLVSFYNNEISEKSEIFDDQFSVERPDGSNFTLKIRSTKLEDSAMYFCASSDPGTEGNTEAFFGQGTRLTVV.